A single sample gave rise to the 28 T cell receptor beta chains below, sequenced in a study of tumor-infiltrating lymphocytes in oesophageal squamous cell carcinoma (dated by TCRdb to about 2016). Libraries were built with PCR. Sequencing took place on an Illumina HiSeq 2000. Starting from the raw public reads, TCRdb applied fastp trimming at Q25, assembled clones with MiXCR and retained in-frame beta chains. Entries are consolidated by CDR3 protein sequence, retaining the most common genes and DNA. This sample comprises about 14,000 distinct CDR3 sequences, around 50% of them detected only once. The ten largest account for 14% of the sample. Material: blood. These receptors were taken from a male donor with esophageal squamous cell carcinoma.

The chain couples TRBV7-2 to TRBJ2-3; D is unresolved. TRBJ2-7 matches the DNA end more closely, so the J call is doubtful. The CDR3 is 12 residues long. Germline V gives CDR1 SGHTA, CDR2 FQGNSA. The CDR3 sequence: CASSQNSYEQYF. The DNA for the CDR3 is TGTGCCAGCAGCCAGAACTCCTACGAGCAGTACTTC.

On this clonotype itself: The conserved closing phenylalanine or tryptophan is absent in this CDR3, likely reflecting a read error. No DNA is shown, since the ends of the CDR3 on it are uncertain; the CDR3 is the one TCRdb lists. The CDR3 region is CASSLDPAAYYGYTFGS. The chain carries TRBV11-2 and TRBJ2-5. The length of the CDR3 is 17 amino acids, counting both ends. Germline V CDR1 and CDR2: SGHAT, FQNNGV.

Turning to this clonotype: A read error may explain this, as a much larger clone is one base away. The rearrangement joins TRBV5-1 to TRBJ1-3; possibly TRBD1 for D (6 bases). CDR1 and CDR2 from the germline V gene are SGHRS and YFSETQ. V dropped 2 bases and J dropped 4 bases, with 16 bases sitting between them. The CDR3 consists of 16 residues. The chain's CDR3 is CASSFAGGRYGNTIYF. The CDR3, as DNA: TGCGCCAGCAGCTTCGCCGGGGGCCGCTACGGAAACACCATATATTTT.

This clonotype was counted many times. The rearrangement joins TRBV10-3 to TRBJ2-3, with 11 positions matching TRBD2. The DNA end lines up better with TRBJ2-1; the J call may be wrong. Germline V gene sequence: CDR1 ENHRY, CDR2 SYGVKD. The CDR3 sequence is 14 residues long. CDR3 sequence (DNA): TGTGCCATCAGTGAGACTAGCGGGAGCGGTGAGCAGTTCTTC. It codes for CAISETSGSGEQFF.

By sample fraction, this clonotype is medium-sized (0.01 to 0.1%). The J gene is TRBJ1-3, the V gene TRBV6-1; 7 bases line up with TRBD1. The junction had 3 bases not matched to a gene; V was cut back by 5 bases and J by 5 bases. The CDR3 runs to 13 residues. Germline CDR1 is MNHNS and CDR2 is SASEGT. The CDR3 loop reads CASSPGQRNTIYF. In DNA, the CDR3 is TGTGCCAGCAGTCCGGGACAGAGAAACACCATATATTTT.

There are many counts of this clonotype. The J gene is TRBJ1-1, the V gene TRBV5-5; 8 nucleotides match TRBD1. V trimming: 4 bases; J trimming: 0 bases; junction bases outside the gene matches: 8. The CDR3 loop spans 16 amino acids. Germline V gives CDR1 SGHKS, CDR2 YYEKEE (reference sequence). The CDR3 DNA is TGTGCCAGCAGCAATGCCGGACAGGGAATGAACACTGAAGCTTTCTTT. It codes for CASSNAGQGMNTEAFF.

In this sample, this clonotype is medium-sized (0.01 to 0.1%). The chain joins TRBV6-1 to TRBJ2-3, with no clear D. Germline-derived CDR1 and CDR2 are MNHNS and SASEGT. The CDR3 has 14 residues. Trimming left V 7 bases short and J 0 bases short, with 11 bases between. CDR3 bases: TGTGCCAGCACCCTTCGGGTCAGCACAGATACGCAGTATTTT. Translating it yields CASTLRVSTDTQYF.

The chain is built from TRBV24-1 and TRBJ2-1; D ambiguous. The J call is in doubt because the DNA end fits TRBJ1-2 better. The V gene's germline CDR1 is KGHDR and CDR2 SFDVKD. This CDR3 has 12 amino acids. Here the CDR3 reads CATSGNKEGYTF. The CDR3 DNA reads TGTGCCACCAGTGGTAACAAAGAAGGCTACACCTTC.

This clonotype was found a few times. The V gene is TRBV11-2, the J gene TRBJ2-1; 10 bases are shared with TRBD2. The CDR3 extends over 19 amino acids. Unmatched junction bases numbered 12, after V lost 4 bases and J lost 0 bases. Germline CDR1 reads SGHAT; CDR2 reads FQNNGV. The CDR3 nucleotides read TGTGCCAGCAGCTCCGTAGGACTAGCGGAGGCCGGCTCCTACAATGAGCAGTTCTTC. Translation: CASSSVGLAEAGSYNEQFF.

This clonotype has just a few counts. The V and J genes are TRBV7-8 and TRBJ2-2, with D possibly matching TRBD1 (5 bases). CDR1 is SGHVS and CDR2 is FQNEAQ in the germline V gene. V dropped 3 bases and J dropped 6 bases, with 8 bases sitting between them. The CDR3 is 13 residues long. The chain's CDR3 is CASSFTGSGELFF. CDR3 nucleotide sequence: TGTGCCAGCAGCTTCACAGGCTCCGGGGAGCTGTTTTTT.

This chain uses TRBV6-2 or TRBV6-3 with TRBJ2-3; D uncertain. Deletions cut 3 bases from V and 10 bases from J, with 11 bases between. CDR1 and CDR2 (germline): MNHEY, SVGEGT. The CDR3 loop spans 12 amino acids. The CDR3 region has the DNA TGTGCCAGCAGTTATTTAGGCGGATCGCAGTATTTT. As protein: CASSYLGGSQYF.

The chain employs TRBV20-1 and TRBJ2-7; unclear D gene. V was cut by 2 bases and J by 5 bases, with 4 bases left in between. The CDR3 runs 10 residues. CDR1 and CDR2 (germline): DFQATT, SNEGSKA (reference sequence). The CDR3 here is CSARSNEQYF. Here the CDR3 DNA reads TGCAGTGCTAGAAGTAACGAGCAGTACTTC.

Regarding this clonotype: This sequence may be a read error, since a much larger clone differs from it by one base. J is TRBJ1-2 and V is TRBV9; TRBD1 aligns across 7 bases. CDR1 and CDR2 (germline): SGDLS, YYNGEE. The V segment lost 4 bases and the J segment 3 bases; nucleotides outside the gene matches: 12. This CDR3 has 16 residues. CDR3 bases: TGTGCCAGCAGCCACCAACCGGGACAGAAAGACTATGGCTACACCTTC. Protein: CASSHQPGQKDYGYTF.

This chain uses TRBV28 with TRBJ2-5, with 13 positions matching TRBD2. Per the germline V gene, CDR1 is MDHEN and CDR2 is SYDVKM. V shed 5 bases and J 11 bases; nucleotides not matched to a gene: 5. The CDR3 has 13 residues. The chain's CDR3 is CASSLGTSGEQYF. CDR3 bases: TGTGCCAGCAGTCTCGGGACTAGCGGGGAGCAGTACTTC.

Concerning this clonotype itself: This likely comes from a read error, as the CDR3 has no conserved phenylalanine or tryptophan at its end. The DNA is left out, because the CDR3 cannot be placed on it with certainty; the CDR3 is given as TCRdb lists it. The chain carries TRBV28 and TRBJ2-7; TRBD1 is the table's D call, not checked against the DNA. The CDR3 is 18 residues long, ends included. CDR1 MDHEN and CDR2 SYDVKM come from the germline V gene. The CDR3 protein is CASSLSQPGQGYGYTFGS.

The chain employs TRBV7-6 and TRBJ2-1, with D perhaps being TRBD1 or TRBD2 (5 bases each). The J call may be mistaken, given a closer DNA end match to TRBJ2-7. Germline V gene lookup returns CDR1 SGHVS and CDR2 FNYEAQ. This CDR3 contains 14 residues. The CDR3 DNA is TGTGCCAGCAGCAGACGGGACCGGGCTGGCGAGCAGTACTTC. Translated, it gives CASSRRDRAGEQYF.

This chain connects TRBV7-3 to TRBJ2-5, with D tentatively TRBD1 or TRBD2 (5 bases each). The DNA end favors TRBJ2-7, so the J call may be wrong. The CDR3 spans 15 residues. CDR1 is SGHTA, CDR2 FQGTGA, per germline. The CDR3 reads CASSLTGGGTYEQYF. The CDR3 nucleotides are TGTGCCAGCAGCTTAACGGGTGGGGGAACCTACGAGCAGTACTTC.

This clonotype appeared many times. The chain links TRBV19 to TRBJ2-2; D is possibly TRBD2 (5 bases). V was cut by 3 bases and J by 7 bases, with 15 bases left in between. The CDR3 loop spans 15 amino acids. Germline V gene sequence: CDR1 LNHDA, CDR2 SQIVND (reference sequence). CDR3 DNA: TGTGCCAGTAGTATTCCAGGAAATCGGGGCGGGGAGCTGTTTTTT. Its translation is CASSIPGNRGGELFF.

V gene TRBV2 combines with J gene TRBJ2-2, with TRBD1 matching 9 bases. Germline values: CDR1 SNHLY, CDR2 FYNNEI. The V gene end was trimmed by 7 bases and the J gene end by 7 bases; junction bases not matched to a gene: 7. The CDR3 has 14 residues. In DNA form, the CDR3 reads TGTGCCAGCAAGCCACAGGGGGCTGGCGGGGAGCTGTTTTTT. Protein sequence: CASKPQGAGGELFF. Together with reference TRBV2 and TRBJ2-2, the CDR3 gives the full variable domain: EPEVTQTPSHQVTQMGQEVILRCVPISNHLYFYWYRQILGQKVEFLVSFYNNEISEKSEIFDDQFSVERPDGSNFTLKIRSTKLEDSAMYFCASKPQGAGGELFFGEGSRLTVL.

Of note for this clonotype: The junction departs from the called germline gene at one end, perhaps through a read error. This sequence joins TRBV7-3 and TRBJ2-5; a possible D gene is TRBD2 (7 bases). The CDR3 sequence is 15 residues long. Germline V gene data show CDR1 as SGHTA and CDR2 as FQGTGA. CDR3 nucleotides: TGTGCCAGCAGCCCACGCGGGGGCTGGAACACTGAAGCTTTCTTC. This gives the protein CASSPRGGWNTEAFF.

This clonotype is labeled medium-sized (0.01 to 0.1%). The J gene is TRBJ2-5, the V gene TRBV7-2; 8 bases match TRBD2. Germline CDR1 and CDR2: SGHTA and FQGNSA. The CDR3 length is 15 residues. The V gene end was trimmed by 5 bases and the J gene end by 11 bases; junction bases not matched to a gene: 16. The CDR3 loop is CASSPIAGKGVEQYF. As DNA, the CDR3 is TGTGCCAGCAGCCCAATAGCGGGAAAGGGAGTTGAGCAGTACTTC.

The J gene is TRBJ2-3, the V gene TRBV6-1; D is possibly TRBD1 (5 bases). Trimming shortened V by 7 bases and J by 3 bases, and 11 bases separated the two germline ends. Germline V gives CDR1 MNHNS, CDR2 SASEGT. The CDR3 runs to 13 residues. Written as DNA, the CDR3 is TGTGCCAGCATGAGGAAGGGGACAGATACGCAGTATTTT. Translation gives CASMRKGTDTQYF.

Many counts were recorded for this clonotype. The genes are TRBV7-9 and TRBJ2-5, with D possibly called TRBD1 or TRBD2 (5 bases each). The CDR3 contains 14 residues. The germline V gene has CDR1 SEHNR and CDR2 FQNEAQ (reference sequence). V was trimmed by 4 bases and J by 10 bases, leaving 19 bases between them. CDR3 bases: TGTGCCAGCAGCTACCCGGACGGGACGAGAGACCAGTACTTC. Translating gives CASSYPDGTRDQYF.

The sample holds many counts of this clonotype. This sequence joins TRBV6-4 and TRBJ2-3; a weak D match, TRBD1 (6 bases). Per the germline V gene, CDR1 is MRHNA and CDR2 is SNTAGT. This CDR3 has 15 residues. Trimming took off 2 bases at V and 1 base at J, with 10 bases between the two ends. CDR3 nucleotides: TGTGCCAGCAGTGACCGGGCAGGGGGCACAGATACGCAGTATTTT. Encoded protein: CASSDRAGGTDTQYF.

The chain couples TRBV7-2 to TRBJ2-3; TRBD2 matches at 7 bases. V lost 4 bases to trimming and J lost 1 base; unmatched junction nucleotides: 5. Germline V gives CDR1 SGHTA, CDR2 FQGNSA. The length of the CDR3 is 15 residues. CDR3 loop: CASSSGTTRTDTQYF. In DNA, the CDR3 is TGTGCCAGCAGCTCCGGGACTACCCGCACAGATACGCAGTATTTT.

The chain links TRBV10-2 to TRBJ2-1; a weak D match, TRBD1 (6 bases). With the DNA end fitting TRBJ1-2 better, the J assignment may be wrong. The CDR3 is 15 residues long. Germline V gene sequence: CDR1 WSHSY, CDR2 SAAADI. The CDR3 DNA sequence: TGCGCCAGCAGTGAGTCGGCAGGGGCCCAGGGTGGCTACACCTTC. It encodes CASSESAGAQGGYTF.

The chain links TRBV7-2 to TRBJ1-2; unclear D gene. In germline, CDR1 is SGHTA, CDR2 FQGNSA. V lost 4 bases and J 8 bases, leaving 14 bases between the germline ends. The CDR3 runs to 13 residues. The CDR3, as DNA: TGTGCCAGCAGCTCGCGTCAGCGGTTGGGCTACACCTTC. Encoded protein: CASSSRQRLGYTF.

This clonotype was picked up many times. This sequence joins TRBV10-2 and TRBJ2-5; D is unresolved. Germline V gene sequence: CDR1 WSHSY, CDR2 SAAADI. CDR3 size: 10 residues. Deletions cut 7 bases from V and 5 bases from J, with 5 bases between. CDR3 coding DNA: TGCGCCAGCATGGGGGAGACCCAGTACTTC. It encodes CASMGETQYF.